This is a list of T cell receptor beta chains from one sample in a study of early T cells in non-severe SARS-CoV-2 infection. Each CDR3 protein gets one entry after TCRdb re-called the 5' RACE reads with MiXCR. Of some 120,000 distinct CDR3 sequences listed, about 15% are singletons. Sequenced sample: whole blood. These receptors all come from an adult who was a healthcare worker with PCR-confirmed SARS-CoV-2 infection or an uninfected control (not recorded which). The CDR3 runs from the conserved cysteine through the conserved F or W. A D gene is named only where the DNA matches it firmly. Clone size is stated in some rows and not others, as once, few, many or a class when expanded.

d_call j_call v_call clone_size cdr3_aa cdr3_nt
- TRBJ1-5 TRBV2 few CASRQTGNQPQHF TGTGCCAGCCGCCAGACAGGCAACCAGCCCCAGCATTTT
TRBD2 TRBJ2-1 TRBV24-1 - CATCRGGSYNEQFF TGTGCCACTTGCCGCGGGGGGTCCTACAATGAGCAGTTCTTC
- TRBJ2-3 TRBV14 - CASSQIPTPKTQYF TGTGCCAGCAGCCAAATCCCAACCCCGAAGACGCAGTATTTT
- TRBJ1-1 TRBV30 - CAWSVWSEAFF TGTGCCTGGAGTGTATGGTCCGAAGCTTTCTTT
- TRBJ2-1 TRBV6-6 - CASSYSVDYNEQFF TGTGCCAGCAGTTACTCTGTTGACTACAATGAGCAGTTCTTC
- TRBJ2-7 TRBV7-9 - CASSRPDHYEQYF TGTGCCAGCAGCCGCCCAGATCACTACGAGCAGTACTTC
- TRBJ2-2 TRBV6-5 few CATLNEWGNTGELFF TGTGCCACCCTCAATGAGTGGGGGAACACCGGGGAGCTGTTTTTT
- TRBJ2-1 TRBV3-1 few CASSPSSGYNEQFF TGTGCCAGCAGCCCCTCCAGCGGGTACAATGAGCAGTTCTTC
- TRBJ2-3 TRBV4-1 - CASSQEETGRPQYF TGCGCCAGCAGCCAAGAAGAGACAGGGAGGCCGCAGTATTTT
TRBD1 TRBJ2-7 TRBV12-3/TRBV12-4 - CASSARQGSEQYF TGTGCCAGCAGTGCTCGACAGGGAAGCGAGCAGTACTTC
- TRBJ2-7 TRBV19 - CASSVGPLGYEQYF TGTGCCAGTAGTGTCGGCCCCTTGGGCTACGAGCAGTACTTC
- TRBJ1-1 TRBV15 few CATSMWRGRAFF TGTGCCACCAGCATGTGGAGGGGTCGAGCTTTCTTT